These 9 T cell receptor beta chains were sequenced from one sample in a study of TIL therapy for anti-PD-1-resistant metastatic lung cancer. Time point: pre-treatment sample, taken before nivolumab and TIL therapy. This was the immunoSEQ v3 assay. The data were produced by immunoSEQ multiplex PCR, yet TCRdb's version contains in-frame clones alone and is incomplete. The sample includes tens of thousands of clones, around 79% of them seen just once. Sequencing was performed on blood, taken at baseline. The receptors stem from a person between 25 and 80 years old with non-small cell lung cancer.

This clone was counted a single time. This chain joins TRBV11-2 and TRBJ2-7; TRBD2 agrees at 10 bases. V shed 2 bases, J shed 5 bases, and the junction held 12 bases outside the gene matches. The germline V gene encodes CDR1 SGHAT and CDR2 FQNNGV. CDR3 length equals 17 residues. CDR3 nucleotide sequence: TGTGCCAGCAGCTTAACGTGGCTAGCGGGAGTACCCCACGAGCAGTACTTC. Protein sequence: CASSLTWLAGVPHEQYF.

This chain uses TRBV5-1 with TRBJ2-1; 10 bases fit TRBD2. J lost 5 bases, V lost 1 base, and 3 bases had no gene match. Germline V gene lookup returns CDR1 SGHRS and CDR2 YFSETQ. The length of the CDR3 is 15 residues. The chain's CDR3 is CASSLWLAGDNEQFF. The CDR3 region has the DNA TGCGCCAGCAGCTTGTGGCTAGCGGGGGACAATGAGCAGTTCTTC.

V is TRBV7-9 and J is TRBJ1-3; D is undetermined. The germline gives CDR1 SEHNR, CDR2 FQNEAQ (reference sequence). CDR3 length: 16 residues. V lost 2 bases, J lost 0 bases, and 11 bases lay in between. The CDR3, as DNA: TGTGCCAGCAGCTTAAGAGGGCCTCACTCTGGAAACACCATATATTTT. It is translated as CASSLRGPHSGNTIYF.

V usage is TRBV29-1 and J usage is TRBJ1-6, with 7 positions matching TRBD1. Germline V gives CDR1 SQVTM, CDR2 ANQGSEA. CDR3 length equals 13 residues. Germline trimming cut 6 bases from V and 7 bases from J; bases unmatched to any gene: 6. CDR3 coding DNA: TGCAGCGTGGGGGACAGATCAAATTCACCCCTCCACTTT. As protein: CSVGDRSNSPLHF.

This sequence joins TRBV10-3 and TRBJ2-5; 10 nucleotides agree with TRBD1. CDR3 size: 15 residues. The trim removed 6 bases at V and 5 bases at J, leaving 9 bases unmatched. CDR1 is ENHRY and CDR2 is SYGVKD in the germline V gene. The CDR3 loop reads CAISGGQGVGETQYF. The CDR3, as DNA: TGTGCCATCAGCGGAGGACAGGGGGTAGGGGAGACCCAGTACTTC.

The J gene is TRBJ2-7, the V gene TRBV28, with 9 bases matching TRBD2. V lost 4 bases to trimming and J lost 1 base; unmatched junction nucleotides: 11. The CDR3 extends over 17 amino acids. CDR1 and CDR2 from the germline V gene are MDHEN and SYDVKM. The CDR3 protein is CASSSHAGLALSYEQYF. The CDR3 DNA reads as TGTGCCAGCAGTTCTCACGCCGGACTAGCGCTTTCCTACGAGCAGTACTTC. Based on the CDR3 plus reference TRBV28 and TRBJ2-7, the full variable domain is DVKVTQSSRYLVKRTGEKVFLECVQDMDHENMFWYRQDPGLGLRLIYFSYDVKMKEKGDIPEGYSVSREKKERFSLILESASTNQTSMYLCASSSHAGLALSYEQYFGPGTRLTVT.

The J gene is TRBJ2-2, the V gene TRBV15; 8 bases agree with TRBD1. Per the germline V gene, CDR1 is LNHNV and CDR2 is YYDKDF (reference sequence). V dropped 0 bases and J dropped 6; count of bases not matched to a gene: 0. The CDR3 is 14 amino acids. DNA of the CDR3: TGTGCCACCAGCAGAGACAGGGGGCCCGGGGAGCTGTTTTTT. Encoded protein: CATSRDRGPGELFF.

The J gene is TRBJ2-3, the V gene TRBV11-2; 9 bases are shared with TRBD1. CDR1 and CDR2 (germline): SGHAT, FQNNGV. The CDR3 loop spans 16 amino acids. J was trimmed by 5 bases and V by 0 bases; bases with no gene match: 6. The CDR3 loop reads CASSLEGTGIEDTQYF. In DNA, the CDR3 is TGTGCCAGCAGCTTAGAAGGGACAGGGATCGAAGATACGCAGTATTTT.

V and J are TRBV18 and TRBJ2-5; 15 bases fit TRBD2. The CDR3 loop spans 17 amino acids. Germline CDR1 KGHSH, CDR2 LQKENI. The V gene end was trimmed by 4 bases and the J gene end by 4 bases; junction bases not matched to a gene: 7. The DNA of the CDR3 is TGTGCCAGCTCACGGCGGACTAGCGGGGGGGCATCAGAGACCCAGTACTTC. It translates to CASSRRTSGGASETQYF.